This T cell receptor (beta chain) stems from a study of glioma-infiltrating T cells after dendritic cell vaccination. Input was approximately 1.8 ug genomic DNA, or all available if less. Repertoires were generated with immunoSEQ multiplex PCR, while TCRdb's copy carries only in-frame clones and drops some. The sample contains approximately 46,000 clones, 89% of which appear only once. Per germline, CDR1 MNHNS and CDR2 SASEGT. CDR3 length: 14 residues. V was shortened by 6 bases and J by 4 bases, with 13 bases between the two germline ends. Noted time point: after dendritic cell vaccination, including at tumor progression/relapse.

Specimen: blood, collected after dendritic cell vaccination. V is TRBV6-1 and J is TRBJ1-5; perhaps TRBD1 as D (5 bases). The clonotype originates from a human donor with glioblastoma. The CDR3 reads CASRRQTQNQPQHF. CDR3 bases: TGTGCCAGCAGAAGACAGACTCAAAATCAGCCCCAGCATTTT.